This is a list of T cell receptor beta chains from one sample in a study of blood T cell repertoires in COVID-19. The repertoire was sequenced with immunoSEQ multiplex PCR; TCRdb's copy has only in-frame clones and lacks some. The sample has over 200,000 clones, 70% to 85% seen once. The sample consisted of PBMCs or T cells enriched from blood (not recorded which). The receptors derive from a man in his fifties or sixties who had recovered from COVID-19. Both conserved end residues are part of each CDR3. Fields, in order: V gene, J gene, CDR3 length, clone size, D gene, CDR3 DNA, CDR3 protein. A D gene is named only where the DNA matches it firmly. Size is stated for part of the rows, as once, few or many counts, or as a class when the clone is expanded.

>TRBV10-1|TRBJ2-1|15|NA|NA
TGCGCCAGCAGTGATGGCAGGGGCGGAATATGGGAGCAGTTCTTC
CASSDGRGGIWEQFF
>TRBV13|TRBJ1-3|16|NA|NA
TGTGCCAGCAGCTTACCGACGGGAAGCTCTGGAAACACCATATATTTT
CASSLPTGSSGNTIYF
>TRBV5-1|TRBJ2-3|15|NA|TRBD1
TGCGCCAGCAGCTTGGGGGACAGGGAGACAGATACGCAGTATTTT
CASSLGDRETDTQYF
>TRBV6-1|TRBJ2-7|16|NA|TRBD1
TGTGCCAGCAGTGACCTGGGACAGGTTGATTCCTACGAGCAGTACTTC
CASSDLGQVDSYEQYF
>TRBV20-1|TRBJ2-3|11|NA|NA
TGCAGTGTCCTAGTAACAGATACGCAGTATTTT
CSVLVTDTQYF
>TRBV7-9|TRBJ2-1|17|NA|TRBD2
TGTGCCAGCAGCCCACTCGGTAGTAGCGGGGGCCGGAATGAGCAGTTCTTC
CASSPLGSSGGRNEQFF
>TRBV24-1|TRBJ2-5|14|NA|TRBD1
TGTGCCACCAGCCCGGGACAGGGTGGGGAGACCCAGTACTTC
CATSPGQGGETQYF
>TRBV12-5|TRBJ1-5|16|NA|TRBD1
TGTGCTAGTGGTTTGGTATGGGACAGGCCCAATCAGCCCCAGCATTTT
CASGLVWDRPNQPQHF
>TRBV11-2|TRBJ2-7|16|NA|TRBD2
TGTGCCAGCAGCGGTGCAGGGAGGGCTAGGTTCTACGAGCAGTACTTC
CASSGAGRARFYEQYF
>TRBV5-1|TRBJ2-6|17|NA|NA
TGCGCCAGCAGCCCCGGACAGCGCCGCTCTGGGGCCAACGTCCTGACTTTC
CASSPGQRRSGANVLTF
>TRBV27|TRBJ2-3|16|NA|NA
TGTGCCAGCAGTCTCACCCGGGGGGCGGGCACAGATACGCAGTATTTT
CASSLTRGAGTDTQYF
>TRBV11-2|TRBJ1-3|14|once|NA
TGTGCCAGCAGCTTAAATCAGAATGGAAACACCATATATTTT
CASSLNQNGNTIYF
>TRBV14|TRBJ2-7|15|NA|TRBD1
TGTGCCAGCAGCCAAGATTGGACAGGGCTCTACGAGCAGTACTTC
CASSQDWTGLYEQYF
>TRBV19|TRBJ1-1|14|NA|TRBD1
TGTGCCAGTAGTACGCGGACAGGTCTGGCTGAAGCTTTCTTT
CASSTRTGLAEAFF
>TRBV13|TRBJ1-3|16|NA|TRBD1
TGTGCCAGCAGCTCGGGACAGGGGGTCTCTGGAAACACCATATATTTT
CASSSGQGVSGNTIYF
>TRBV25-1|TRBJ1-1|12|NA|NA
TGTGCCAGCAGTACCCCTATAAGGGGGATTTTCTTT
CASSTPIRGIFF
>TRBV3-1/TRBV3-2|TRBJ2-1|16|NA|TRBD2
TGTGCCAGCAGCCAAGCTGAACTAGCGGGGTTCTATGAGCAGTTCTTC
CASSQAELAGFYEQFF
>TRBV2|TRBJ1-6|14|NA|NA
TGTGCCAGCGGTCCGGGCTCCTATAATTCACCCCTCCACTTT
CASGPGSYNSPLHF
>TRBV2|TRBJ1-5|14|NA|TRBD1
TGTGCCAGCAGTGGGACAGGGGGCAATCAGCCCCAGCATTTT
CASSGTGGNQPQHF
>TRBV11-2|TRBJ1-1|15|NA|TRBD1
TGTGCCAGCAGCCAAGCGCAGGACAGGGGGCTGCGGGCTTTCTTT
CASSQAQDRGLRAFF
>TRBV7-9|TRBJ2-7|14|NA|NA
TGTGCCAGCAGCCCTGGGACAAGACCCTACGAGCAGTACTTC
CASSPGTRPYEQYF
>TRBV29-1|TRBJ1-2|12|NA|TRBD1
TGCAGCGTTGGGGACAGTAACTATGGCTACACCTTC
CSVGDSNYGYTF
>TRBV9|TRBJ1-2|12|NA|TRBD1
TGTGCCAGCAGGCCCTACAGGGGAGGCTACACCTTC
CASRPYRGGYTF
>TRBV6-2/TRBV6-3|TRBJ2-7|12|once|NA
TGTGCCAGCAGTTCCCAGACTCTACTACGGTACTTC
CASSSQTLLRYF
>TRBV6-6|TRBJ1-2|12|NA|NA
TGTGCGATCGGGGGGCGGCACTATGGCTACACCTTC
CAIGGRHYGYTF
>TRBV7-9|TRBJ2-1|13|once|NA
TGTGCCAGCAGCTCGGGACTCGACAATGAGCAGTTCTTC
CASSSGLDNEQFF
>TRBV7-3|TRBJ1-1|14|NA|TRBD1
TGTGCCAGCAGCCCCCAAGGACAGGGGGCTGAAGCTTTCTTT
CASSPQGQGAEAFF
>TRBV15|TRBJ1-6|15|NA|NA
TGTGCCACCAGCAGAGATCGAGGCTGGGATTCACCCCTCCACTTT
CATSRDRGWDSPLHF
>TRBV6-2/TRBV6-3|TRBJ1-2|16|NA|TRBD1
TGTGCCAGCAGTTTAATCCCGACAGGGGGCGGCTATGGCTACACCTTC
CASSLIPTGGGYGYTF
>TRBV3-1/TRBV3-2|TRBJ2-1|14|NA|NA
TGTGCCAGCAGCCAAGACAGCTCCTACAATGAGCAGTTCTTC
CASSQDSSYNEQFF
>TRBV6-5|TRBJ1-1|15|once|NA
TGTGCCAGCAGTTACGGGAGGCAGAGAGTCACTGAAGCTTTCTTT
CASSYGRQRVTEAFF
>TRBV9|TRBJ2-3|13|few|NA
TGTGCCAGCAGCGTATTAGCCCCAGATACGCAGTATTTT
CASSVLAPDTQYF
>TRBV3-1/TRBV3-2|TRBJ1-2|14|NA|TRBD1
TGTGCCAGCAGCACTCCGGGACAGGGGTTTGGCTACACCTTC
CASSTPGQGFGYTF
>TRBV5-1|TRBJ1-1|12|NA|NA
TGCGCCAGCAGCCTCGGGACTTCTGAAGCTTTCTTT
CASSLGTSEAFF
>TRBV7-9|TRBJ2-7|14|NA|NA
TGTGCCAGCAGCTTAGGGGTAGCTACAAACGAGCAGTACTTC
CASSLGVATNEQYF
>TRBV7-3|TRBJ1-3|16|many|NA
TGTGCCAGCAGCTTAACGGCACAGGGCTCTGGAAACACCATATATTTT
CASSLTAQGSGNTIYF
>TRBV9|TRBJ1-6|13|NA|TRBD1
TGTGCCAGCAGCGAGGGACAGATTTCACCCCTCCACTTT
CASSEGQISPLHF
>TRBV3-1/TRBV3-2|TRBJ1-2|14|NA|TRBD1
TGTGCCAGCAGCCAAATGGACAGGGGAAGTGGCTACACCTTC
CASSQMDRGSGYTF
>TRBV4-1|TRBJ2-3|16|NA|TRBD2
TGCGCCAGCAGCCAAGAGTCGCTAGCGGGCACAGATACGCAGTATTTT
CASSQESLAGTDTQYF
>TRBV4-2|TRBJ2-7|16|NA|TRBD1
TGTGCCAGCAGCCAGGGGGGACAGGGGGCCTCCTACGAGCAGTACTTC
CASSQGGQGASYEQYF
>TRBV7-3|TRBJ2-1|15|once|TRBD1
TGTGCCAGCAGCTTGGGACAGGGCCCATACAATGAGCAGTTCTTC
CASSLGQGPYNEQFF
>TRBV2|TRBJ2-5|14|NA|TRBD2
TGTGCCAGCTCAACGAGCGGGGGAACAGAGACCCAGTACTTC
CASSTSGGTETQYF
>TRBV21-1|TRBJ2-1|15|NA|NA
TGTGCCAGCAGCAAAGTCGGGACAGGGGGAGGTGAGCAGTTCTTC
CASSKVGTGGGEQFF
>TRBV3-1/TRBV3-2|TRBJ1-1|15|few|NA
TGTGCCAGCAGCCAAGTCTCTGAGATGAACACTGAAGCTTTCTTT
CASSQVSEMNTEAFF
>TRBV2|TRBJ1-1|11|NA|NA
TGTGCCAGCAGTGCGAAGACAGAAGCTTTCTTT
CASSAKTEAFF
>TRBV3-1/TRBV3-2|TRBJ2-1|17|NA|TRBD2
TGTGCCAGCAGCCAAGATATCTTGGGGGGGGGTTACAATGAGCAGTTCTTC
CASSQDILGGGYNEQFF
>TRBV5-8|TRBJ2-1|12|NA|TRBD2
TGTGCCAGCAGCTTCTTAGCGGGTGAGCAGTTCTTC
CASSFLAGEQFF
>TRBV5-3|TRBJ2-7|13|NA|NA
TGTGCCAGAAGCTTCCGGGTTGCCGACGAGCAGTACTTC
CARSFRVADEQYF
>TRBV18|TRBJ2-3|15|NA|NA
TGTGCCAGCTCACCTCCCGCGGCGAACACAGATACGCAGTATTTT
CASSPPAANTDTQYF
>TRBV5-8|TRBJ1-5|14|few|NA
TGTGCCAGCGGGGCCTTTTATAGCAATCAGCCCCAGCATTTT
CASGAFYSNQPQHF
>TRBV7-2|TRBJ2-1|15|NA|TRBD2
TGTGCCAGCAGCTTGGGCGGGGGGGCGTACAATGAGCAGTTCTTC
CASSLGGGAYNEQFF
>TRBV5-8|TRBJ1-2|12|NA|NA
TGTGCCAGCAGACTACCCAACTATGGCTACACCTTC
CASRLPNYGYTF
>TRBV7-6|TRBJ2-5|14|once|NA
TGTGCCAGCAGCTTAGTTGGGGGGGCGGAGACCCAGTACTTC
CASSLVGGAETQYF